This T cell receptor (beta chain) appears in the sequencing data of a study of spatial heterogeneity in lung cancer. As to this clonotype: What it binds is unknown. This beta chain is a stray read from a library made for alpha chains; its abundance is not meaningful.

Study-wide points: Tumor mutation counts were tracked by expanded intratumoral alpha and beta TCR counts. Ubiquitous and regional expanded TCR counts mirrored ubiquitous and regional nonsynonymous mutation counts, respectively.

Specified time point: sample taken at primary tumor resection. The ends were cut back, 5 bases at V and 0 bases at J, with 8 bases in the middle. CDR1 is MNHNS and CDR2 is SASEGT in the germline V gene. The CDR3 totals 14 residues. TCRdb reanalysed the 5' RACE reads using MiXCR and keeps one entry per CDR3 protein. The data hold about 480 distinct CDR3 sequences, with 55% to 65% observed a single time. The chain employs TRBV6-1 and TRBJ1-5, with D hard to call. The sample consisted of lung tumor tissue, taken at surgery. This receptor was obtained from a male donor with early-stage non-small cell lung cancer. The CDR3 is CASSIDVSNQPQHF. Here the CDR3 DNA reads TGTGCCAGCAGTATTGACGTTAGCAATCAGCCCCAGCATTTT.